The 28 T cell receptor delta chains in this list originate from one sample, sequenced in a study of gammadelta T cells in human blood. TCRdb re-called clones from the RT-PCR reads using CATT. The repertoire holds over a thousand delta-chain clones, with around a quarter as singletons. The sequencing sample was made of non-Vgamma9Vdelta2 gamma-delta T cells from infant blood. The receptors were sampled from a human donor.

This clone is large in the sample. This rearrangement joins TRDV3 to TRDJ1; perhaps TRDD3 as D (6 bases). The CDR3 sequence is 18 residues long. Per germline, CDR1 TVYSNPD and CDR2 GDNSRS (reference sequence). V dropped 5 bases and J dropped 0 bases, with 28 bases sitting between them. CDR3 bases: TGTGCCGTACCTGGGGACTGTCCTGGACGATTTTACACCGATAAACTCATCTTT. Residues: CAVPGDCPGRFYTDKLIF.

As concerns this clone: A much more abundant neighbour one base away suggests this may be a read error. The J gene is TRDJ1, the V gene TRDV1, with TRDD3 matching over 9 bases. Per the germline V gene, CDR1 is TSWWSYY and CDR2 is QGS. This CDR3 contains 23 residues. Unmatched junction bases numbered 27, after V lost 4 bases and J lost 0 bases. The CDR3 spells CALGGPGLLLGDAQGSNTDKLIF. As DNA, the CDR3 is TGTGCTCTTGGGGGACCCGGCCTTCTTCTGGGGGATGCGCAAGGGAGTAACACCGATAAACTCATCTTT.

The chain couples TRDV2 to TRDJ1; the match to TRDD3 covers 7 bases. The CDR3 covers 17 residues. V shed 0 bases and J 1 base; nucleotides not matched to a gene: 10. CDR1 is GEAIGNYY, CDR2 EKD, per germline. CDR3 amino acids: CACDTIGDIGGTDKLIF. The CDR3 nucleotides read TGTGCCTGTGACACCATCGGGGATATAGGGGGCACCGATAAACTCATCTTT.

The V and J genes are TRDV1 and TRDJ1; 7 bases align to TRDD3. The V and J ends lost 3 bases and 0 bases, in that order; junction bases with no gene match: 13. Germline loops: CDR1 TSWWSYY, CDR2 QGS. The CDR3 spans 18 residues. This CDR3 reads CALGDGHYWGSNTDKLIF. CDR3 DNA: TGTGCTCTTGGGGATGGTCATTACTGGGGATCTAACACCGATAAACTCATCTTT.

Remarks on this clone: A far larger clone differs by one base, so this is likely a read error. The V and J genes are TRAV29/DV5 and TRDJ1; D ambiguous. The CDR3 is 18 amino acids. The germline V gene has CDR1 NSMFDY and CDR2 ISSIKDK. CDR3 DNA sequence: TGTGCTCTGAGTGCCCCTTACCCTCACTCGAGCGGTACCGATAAACTCATCTTT. Its protein product is CALSAPYPHSSGTDKLIF.

In its sample, this clone is medium-sized (0.01 to 0.1%). The same CDR3 also results from other DNA sequences found in this sample. The J gene is TRDJ1, the V gene TRDV1; TRDD3 matches at 8 bases. CDR1 is TSWWSYY, CDR2 QGS, per germline. The CDR3 is 17 amino acids. Trimming removed 0 bases from V and 10 bases from J; junction bases left unmatched: 16. The CDR3 region has the DNA TGTGCTCTTGGGGAACTTAACTTCCTCCGTACTGGGGGTGGACTCATCTTT. It translates to CALGELNFLRTGGGLIF.

This clone turned up a few times. The rearrangement links TRDV3 to TRDJ1; 9 bases agree with TRDD2. The length of the CDR3 is 21 residues. CDR1 TVYSNPD and CDR2 GDNSRS come from the germline V gene (reference sequence). CDR3 DNA sequence: TGTGCTGCCTTTGGGCCCTTCCCTTCCTACGCCCGGGGAGAACTAACCGATAAACTCATCTTT. This gives the protein CAAFGPFPSYARGELTDKLIF.

On this clone itself: With a far larger clone one base away, a read error is the likely cause. The V gene is TRDV1, the J gene TRDJ2; TRDD3 agrees at 12 bases. The ends lost 3 bases at V and 4 bases at J; junction bases unmatched: 27. Germline lookup yields CDR1 TSWWSYY and CDR2 QGS. CDR3 size: 24 residues. The CDR3: CALGEPRSSWLHAWGIRWTAQLFF. The CDR3 nucleotides read TGTGCTCTTGGGGAGCCACGTTCTTCCTGGTTACACGCCTGGGGGATACGTTGGACAGCACAACTCTTCTTT.

In its sample, this clone ranks as medium-sized. The gene calls are TRDV1 and TRDJ1; 10 nucleotides agree with TRDD3. Trimming took 3 bases from V and 0 from J; bases not matched to a gene: 16. CDR1 is TSWWSYY, CDR2 QGS, per germline. The CDR3 runs 20 residues. As DNA, the CDR3 is TGTGCTCTTGGGGATTCGGGGTCTTTAGGGGGATACGCCCACACCGATAAACTCATCTTT. Translated: CALGDSGSLGGYAHTDKLIF.

This clone is large (0.1 to 1%). This chain uses TRDV1 with TRDJ1; 11 bases are shared with TRDD3. Trimming removed 1 base from V and 3 bases from J; junction bases left unmatched: 16. The CDR3 extends over 20 amino acids. The V gene's germline CDR1 is TSWWSYY and CDR2 QGS. In DNA, the CDR3 is TGTGCTCTTGGGGAACCCTTCCTTCCCGGCTGGGGGATACAGGCCGATAAACTCATCTTT. As protein: CALGEPFLPGWGIQADKLIF.

A remark on this clone: This sequence may be a read error, since a much larger clone differs from it by one base. The same CDR3 can be traced to other DNA sequences in this sample. V usage is TRDV1 and J usage is TRDJ1; D perhaps matches TRDD2 (6 bases). The CDR3 is 27 residues long. Germline V gives CDR1 TSWWSYY, CDR2 QGS. In DNA form, the CDR3 reads TGTGCTCTTGGGGCACCTCGAGGCCTTCCCCACCGTCGACATATAGCCCGTAGGCTTCAGTACACCGATAAACTCATCTTC. Its protein is CALGAPRGLPHRRHIARRLQYTDKLIF.

This clone rates as large. This chain connects TRDV1 to TRDJ1; the D gene is possibly TRDD2 (5 bases). The germline V gene has CDR1 TSWWSYY and CDR2 QGS. The CDR3 runs to 15 residues. Trimming cost V 8 bases and J 2 bases, with 18 bases left between them. In DNA form, the CDR3 reads TGTGCTCTTCATTCCTGTCACCCTTCAACCGATAAACTCATCTTT. Its protein is CALHSCHPSTDKLIF.

This clone is medium-sized (0.01 to 0.1%) in the sample. This rearrangement joins TRDV2 to TRDJ3; 11 nucleotides line up with TRDD3. The CDR3 runs 20 residues. Germline V lookup: CDR1 GEAIGNYY, CDR2 EKD. V shed 1 base, J shed 0 bases, and the junction held 7 bases outside the gene matches. The DNA for the CDR3 is TGTGCCTGTGACACGCCTTCCACTGGGGGATACTCCTGGGACACCCGACAGATGTTTTTC. It is translated as CACDTPSTGGYSWDTRQMFF.

Within the sample, this clone is large. This chain joins TRDV1 and TRDJ1, with 10 positions matching TRDD3. The CDR3 runs to 26 residues. With 1 base clipped from V and 1 base from J, the junction kept 33 bases outside the gene matches. Germline-derived CDR1 and CDR2 are TSWWSYY and QGS. This CDR3 is CALGEPAAPVSPFQFLLGDPTDKLIF. CDR3 coding DNA: TGTGCTCTTGGGGAACCGGCGGCCCCCGTTTCCCCATTTCAGTTTTTACTGGGGGATCCCACCGATAAACTCATCTTT.

This clone is labeled as large (0.1 to 1%). The rearrangement links TRDV1 to TRDJ1, with D possibly being TRDD2 or TRDD3 (9 bases each). Trimming shortened V by 4 bases and J by 0 bases, and 27 bases separated the two germline ends. The CDR3 runs 20 residues. Germline CDR1 is TSWWSYY and CDR2 is QGS. CDR3 amino acids: CALGAWPSYVWGIHTDKLIF. CDR3 nucleotide sequence: TGTGCTCTTGGGGCGTGGCCTTCCTACGTCTGGGGGATCCACACCGATAAACTCATCTTT.

Details on this clone: Given a much more abundant clone one base away, this may be a read error. The gene calls are TRDV1 and TRDJ1; possibly TRDD3 for D (5 bases). The V and J ends lost 0 bases and 4 bases respectively, with 9 bases between them. Germline V gene lookup returns CDR1 TSWWSYY and CDR2 QGS. This CDR3 contains 14 residues. DNA of the CDR3: TGTGCTCTTGGGGAACTAGGGGACATCGATAAACTCATCTTT. It codes for CALGELGDIDKLIF.

This clone was counted a single time. One base away lies a much larger clone, so this may be a sequencing read error. V usage is TRDV1 and J usage is TRDJ1; 8 nucleotides align to TRDD3. V trimming: 0 bases; J trimming: 0 bases; junction bases outside the gene matches: 24. CDR3 length equals 23 residues. CDR1 and CDR2 from the germline V gene are TSWWSYY and QGS. The CDR3 sequence: CALGELKESGLKGDTLYTDKLIF. For the CDR3, the DNA is TGTGCTCTTGGGGAACTAAAGGAGAGCGGCCTCAAAGGGGATACACTGTACACCGATAAACTCATCTTT.

In its sample, this clone is large (0.1 to 1%). V is TRDV2 and J is TRDJ1, with 8 bases identical to TRDD3. Unmatched junction bases numbered 8, after V lost 3 bases and J lost 3 bases. CDR3 size: 15 residues. Germline V gene sequence: CDR1 GEAIGNYY, CDR2 EKD. The CDR3 loop is CACDGGDRVADKLIF. The CDR3 bases are TGTGCCTGTGACGGGGGGGATAGAGTGGCCGATAAACTCATCTTT.

As to this clone: One base separates it from a far larger clone, so it is likely a read error. The genes are TRDV1 and TRDJ1; no firm D call. The V and J ends lost 0 bases and 4 bases respectively, with 21 bases between them. The CDR3 covers 18 residues. CDR1 is TSWWSYY, CDR2 QGS, per germline. Written as DNA, the CDR3 is TGTGCTCTTGGGGAACTAGTTCGTGGGACCCTGTACAACGATAAACTCATCTTT. It translates to CALGELVRGTLYNDKLIF.

As to this clone: A read error likely explains this, since a far larger clone differs by one base. This rearrangement joins TRDV1 to TRDJ1; 9 positions agree with TRDD3. The CDR3 extends over 17 amino acids. Germline V gives CDR1 TSWWSYY, CDR2 QGS. The CDR3 nucleotides read TGTGCTCTTAAACCTGGGGGATTCAACTCTAACACCGAGAAACTCATCTTT. This translates into CALKPGGFNSNTEKLIF.

With regard to this clone: A much larger clone lies one base from this, so it may be a read error. The same CDR3 is also encoded by other DNA sequences in this sample. The rearrangement links TRDV3 to TRDJ1; D call uncertain. The CDR3 is made up of 17 amino acids. Germline values: CDR1 TVYSNPD, CDR2 GDNSRS (reference sequence). Trimming removed 0 bases from V and 1 base from J, with 21 bases in between. CDR3 in DNA: TGTGCCTTTAGTGTAGGCGGACCCCCTGCCCGCACCGATAAACTCATCTTT. It translates to CAFSVGGPPARTDKLIF.

Concerning this clone itself: A far larger clone differs by one base, so this is likely a read error. The V gene is TRDV1, the J gene TRDJ1, with 13 bases matching TRDD3. Germline V gene lookup returns CDR1 TSWWSYY and CDR2 QGS. CDR3 length: 21 amino acids. The CDR3 bases are TGTGCTCATGGGGAACGGTCTTGGGGGTATACTGGGGGATACGGCACCGATAAACTCATCTTT. Protein product: CAHGERSWGYTGGYGTDKLIF.

About this clone itself: This sequence is one base from a far larger clone and is likely a read error. The chain carries TRDV2 and TRDJ1, with 7 positions matching TRDD3. Per the germline V gene, CDR1 is GEAIGNYY and CDR2 is EKD. This CDR3 is 21 amino acids long. V shed 7 bases and J 0 bases; nucleotides not matched to a gene: 28. CDR3 region: CACGLMGFRASGGTYTDKLIF. CDR3 DNA sequence: TGTGCCTGCGGACTGATGGGCTTCCGAGCCTCTGGGGGCACGTACACCGATAAACTCATCTTT.

The gene calls are TRDV1 and TRDJ1; TRDD3 matches at 8 bases. The germline gives CDR1 TSWWSYY, CDR2 QGS. Unmatched junction bases numbered 23, after V lost 5 bases and J lost 3 bases. The CDR3 is made up of 20 amino acids. The CDR3 DNA is TGTGCTCTTGGGAGGAATGACCTACTGTGGGGGATTCTAATCGCCGATAAACTCATCTTT. Translation: CALGRNDLLWGILIADKLIF.

This clone is labeled as medium-sized. The V gene is TRDV1, the J gene TRDJ3, with 11 bases matching TRDD3. Germline V lookup: CDR1 TSWWSYY, CDR2 QGS. V lost 0 bases, J lost 2 bases, and 18 bases stayed unmatched. The CDR3 has 24 amino acids. CDR3 in amino acids: CALGELIPLRLGDRVPWDTRQMFF. For the CDR3, the DNA is TGTGCTCTTGGGGAACTTATCCCCTTGCGACTGGGGGATAGAGTCCCCTGGGACACCCGACAGATGTTTTTC.

In regard to this clone: A much larger clone differs by one base, so this may be a read error. The chain joins TRDV1 to TRDJ1; possible D gene TRDD2, 6 bases. CDR1 and CDR2 from the germline V gene are TSWWSYY and QGS. Trimming removed 2 bases at V and 3 bases at J, with 13 bases between. The CDR3 has 15 residues. The CDR3: CALGEIPSESDKLIF. The CDR3, as DNA: TGTGCTCTTGGGGAAATTCCTTCCGAATCCGATAAACTCATCTTT.

About this clone: A read error is possible here, since a much larger clone lies one base away. This chain links TRDV1 with TRDJ1, with TRDD3 matching over 13 bases. The CDR3 sequence is 25 residues long. V dropped 2 bases and J dropped 6; count of bases not matched to a gene: 33. From germline, CDR1 is TSWWSYY and CDR2 QGS. The CDR3: CALGELRFLRFLYWGIRPLTNKLIF. CDR3 bases: TGTGCTCTTGGGGAATTACGCTTCCTACGTTTCCTGTACTGGGGGATACGACCTTTAACCAATAAACTCATCTTT.

A word on this clone: A much larger clone differs from this one at a single base, so this may be a read error. The chain is built from TRDV1 and TRDJ1; the match to TRDD3 covers 8 bases. Germline V gene data show CDR1 as TSWWSYY and CDR2 as QGS. This CDR3 contains 21 residues. Germline trimming cut 0 bases from V and 5 bases from J; bases unmatched to any gene: 23. CDR3 loop: CALGELWPTEAEGYAYDKLIF. CDR3 DNA sequence: TGTGCTCTTGGGGAACTCTGGCCTACAGAAGCTGAGGGATACGCGTATGATAAACTCATCTTT.